This T cell receptor beta chain was recovered during a study of blood T cell repertoires in COVID-19. On the study more broadly: PBMCs, B-cell-depleted T cells, or T cells provided the cDNA or gDNA that made up the material.

There are 16 residues in the CDR3. V lost 5 bases to trimming and J lost 0 bases, with 11 bases between them. Germline V gene data show CDR1 as LGHDT and CDR2 as YNNKEL (reference sequence). The participants were between roughly 18 and 89 years old and came from under 25 US areas. A COVID-19 case was met by exposed participants within 2 weeks before study entry. Authors' methods: By means of reference gene primer amplification, nucleated cell counts were estimated. Profiled with immunoSEQ multiplex PCR; TCRdb holds only in-frame clones, not every one. V, J and clone size derive from that table, while D and trimming were established from the DNA sequence. The sample lists about 260,000 clones; approximately 89% were seen once.

This receptor was taken from a woman aged 40 to 50 who had been exposed to COVID-19. This rearrangement joins TRBV3-1 (or the pseudogene TRBV3-2) to TRBJ2-6; D unresolved. Sample: PBMCs or T cells enriched from blood (not recorded which). The CDR3 is CASSKIVGSGANVLTF. DNA of the CDR3: TGTGCCAGCAGCAAAATCGTCGGCTCTGGGGCCAACGTCCTGACTTTC.